The present T cell receptor beta chain was sequenced within a study of siplizumab effects on memory and regulatory T cells. Study results and limitations: Tracing alloreactive clones into unstimulated subsets worked for only a minor fraction of them. Naive T cells were seen as more diverse than memory cells and as major alloresponse contributors.

Points on this clone: As yet, its antigen is unknown.

V dropped 2 bases and J dropped 4; count of bases not matched to a gene: 7. The CDR3 is 14 residues long. Germline V gene sequence: CDR1 GTSNPN, CDR2 SVGIG (reference sequence). Measured with immunoSEQ multiplex PCR; TCRdb has only the in-frame clones, and not every one. The sample contains 70,000 or so clones, 80% to 90% of which appear only once. The chain is built from TRBV30 and TRBJ2-7; 8 bases fit TRBD1. The sequence was collected from a human donor in good health. Material: Tregs sorted from blood. The DNA of the CDR3 is TGTGCCTGGAGTCCCGGGACAGGAACATACGAGCAGTACTTC. Its translation is CAWSPGTGTYEQYF.